The 21 T cell receptor beta chains below were found in one sample sequenced in a study of brain T cells in children with intractable seizures. Profiled with immunoSEQ multiplex PCR; TCRdb holds only in-frame clones, not every one. Among 62,000 or so clones listed, about 96% were seen once. This material consisted of peripheral blood, taken at surgery. Receptors were obtained from a boy in the first two years of life with focal cortical dysplasia and intractable seizures.

This clone is a singleton in its sample. CDR3: CASSLLWTANTEAFF. The CDR3 nucleotides are TGTGCCAGCAGTTTACTCTGGACAGCTAACACTGAAGCTTTCTTT. The chain links TRBV27 to TRBJ1-1, with TRBD1 as a possible D gene (6 bases). In germline, CDR1 is MNHEY, CDR2 SMNVEV (reference sequence). CDR3 length equals 15 residues. Trimming shortened V by 2 bases and J by 2 bases, and 12 bases separated the two germline ends.

The chain carries TRBV7-2 and TRBJ1-2; TRBD1 agrees at 9 bases. This CDR3 comprises 14 residues. Germline V gene lookup returns CDR1 SGHTA and CDR2 FQGNSA. The J segment lost 4 bases and the V segment lost 5 bases, leaving 5 bases of the junction unmatched. CDR3 residues: CASSMEQGAYGYTF. CDR3 sequence (DNA): TGTGCCAGCAGCATGGAACAGGGGGCCTATGGCTACACCTTC.

V gene TRBV6-1 combines with J gene TRBJ1-5, with a weak D call TRBD1 (6 bases). CDR3 length: 17 amino acids. Germline CDR1 is MNHNS and CDR2 is SASEGT. V was clipped by 0 bases and J by 0 bases, with 12 bases between them. The CDR3 DNA reads TGTGCCAGCAGTGAAGCGGGGGCCCCGTATAGCAATCAGCCCCAGCATTTT. Translating gives CASSEAGAPYSNQPQHF.

The chain carries TRBV15 and TRBJ1-1; D gene unclear. V was shortened by 0 bases and J by 1 base, with 6 bases between the two germline ends. The CDR3 has 14 residues. Germline CDR1 and CDR2: LNHNV and YYDKDF (reference sequence). The CDR3 region has the DNA TGTGCCACCAGCAGAGACGCGGCGAACACTGAAGCTTTCTTT. It yields the protein CATSRDAANTEAFF.

V and J are TRBV19 and TRBJ1-2; D is unresolved. Germline V gene lookup returns CDR1 LNHDA and CDR2 SQIVND (reference sequence). The CDR3 consists of 13 residues. V lost 1 base and J 10 bases, leaving 13 bases between the germline ends. CDR3 nucleotides: TGTGCCAGTAGTATAGTGGTAGGGAGAGACTACACCTTC. Its protein product is CASSIVVGRDYTF.

The V call is TRBV7-9, the J call TRBJ1-6; D ambiguous. The CDR3 length is 15 residues. Germline V gene sequence: CDR1 SEHNR, CDR2 FQNEAQ (reference sequence). Between the trimmed V and J ends, which lost 1 base and 0 bases, there was a span of 4 bases. CDR3 nucleotides: TGTGCCAGCAGCTTAGGCAACTCCTATAATTCACCCCTCCACTTT. Amino acid sequence: CASSLGNSYNSPLHF.

This chain links TRBV29-1 with TRBJ1-4; D is unresolved. V gave up 0 bases and J gave up 3 bases, with 2 bases separating them. The CDR3 length is 12 residues. The V gene's germline CDR1 is SQVTM and CDR2 ANQGSEA. The DNA of the CDR3 is TGCAGCGTTGAAGACTCTAATGAAAAACTGTTTTTT. This encodes CSVEDSNEKLFF.

The rearrangement joins TRBV5-4 to TRBJ2-1; D gene ambiguous. The V end was cut by 0 bases, the J end by 4 bases, with 14 bases between. This CDR3 is built from 16 residues. The V gene's germline CDR1 is SGHNT and CDR2 YYREEE (reference sequence). The CDR3 bases are TGTGCCAGCAGCTTGGCCGCGCGACAAGCTTACAATGAGCAGTTCTTC. This encodes CASSLAARQAYNEQFF.

J is TRBJ1-1 and V is TRBV6-2 or TRBV6-3; maybe TRBD1 (6 bases). CDR3 length: 16 amino acids. Germline V gene data show CDR1 as MNHEY and CDR2 as SVGEGT. V was shortened by 0 bases and J by 3 bases, with 14 bases between the two germline ends. The CDR3 reads CASSYSTTGLYTEAFF. The CDR3 region has the DNA TGTGCCAGCAGTTACTCGACTACAGGGCTGTACACTGAAGCTTTCTTT.

The chain recombines TRBV28 with TRBJ2-1; TRBD2 aligns across 12 bases. The CDR3 loop spans 15 amino acids. V gave up 6 bases and J gave up 7 bases; unmatched junction bases: 7. Germline V CDR1 and CDR2: MDHEN, SYDVKM. The DNA for the CDR3 is TGTGCCAGCAGACCGACTAGCGGGAGAGGAAATGAGCAGTTCTTC. It yields the protein CASRPTSGRGNEQFF.

The rearrangement links TRBV18 to TRBJ2-1, with a possible D match to TRBD2 (5 bases). Deletions cut 3 bases from V and 7 bases from J, with 19 bases between. The CDR3 consists of 16 residues. The V gene's germline CDR1 is KGHSH and CDR2 LQKENI. In DNA, the CDR3 is TGTGCCAGCTCACCTCTGCGAGGGAGCCTTTCGAATGAGCAGTTCTTC. This sequence encodes CASSPLRGSLSNEQFF.

V and J are TRBV4-2 and TRBJ2-4, with a weak D call TRBD1 (5 bases). The CDR3 is made up of 18 amino acids. V shed 0 bases and J shed 3 bases, with 18 bases lying between them. The germline V gene has CDR1 LGHNA and CDR2 YNFKEQ. CDR3 amino acids: CASSQDASPGLLKNIQYF. The CDR3 nucleotides are TGTGCCAGCAGCCAAGACGCAAGCCCAGGGCTCCTCAAAAACATTCAGTACTTC.

The chain combines TRBV6-6 with TRBJ2-7; D remains unclear. Germline V gene sequence: CDR1 MNHNY, CDR2 SVGAGI (reference sequence). V was trimmed by 6 bases and J by 0 bases, leaving 9 bases between them. The CDR3 spans 13 residues. The CDR3 spells CASSTSSSYEQYF. DNA of the CDR3: TGTGCCAGCAGCACCTCCAGCTCCTACGAGCAGTACTTC.

The rearrangement uses TRBV18 and TRBJ1-1; a weak D match, TRBD1 (6 bases). The V end was cut by 1 base, the J end by 5 bases, with 14 bases between. The germline V gene encodes CDR1 KGHSH and CDR2 LQKENI. CDR3 length: 15 amino acids. CDR3 region: CASSPLGQTGTEAFF. The DNA of the CDR3 is TGTGCCAGCTCACCACTTGGACAGACGGGGACTGAAGCTTTCTTT.

CDR3 bases: TGTGCCAGCAGCCAATACAATTCACCCCTCCACTTT. It specifies CASSQYNSPLHF. The chain carries TRBV3-1 (or the pseudogene TRBV3-2) and TRBJ1-6, with no clear D. Trimming cost V 2 bases and J 7 bases, with 3 bases left between them. The CDR3 runs to 12 residues. Germline V lookup: CDR1 LGHDT, CDR2 YNNKEL (reference sequence).

The chain is built from TRBV2 and TRBJ2-2; 14 positions agree with TRBD2. This CDR3 has 15 amino acids. CDR1 SNHLY and CDR2 FYNNEI come from the germline V gene. V trimming: 4 bases; J trimming: 5 bases; junction bases outside the gene matches: 0. The CDR3 DNA reads TGTGCCAGCAGTGGACTAGCGGGGGGGACCGGGGAGCTGTTTTTT. This gives the protein CASSGLAGGTGELFF.

The rearrangement links TRBV10-1 to TRBJ2-5; D is ambiguous. Trimming removed 2 bases at V and 1 base at J, with 5 bases between. In germline, CDR1 is WNHNN, CDR2 SYGVQD (reference sequence). This CDR3 has 13 amino acids. CDR3 sequence reads: CASSETPQETQYF. As DNA, the CDR3 is TGCGCCAGCAGTGAGACCCCCCAAGAGACCCAGTACTTC.

The chain combines TRBV7-2 with TRBJ2-3; 8 nucleotides agree with TRBD2. This CDR3 is 16 amino acids long. The germline CDR1 and CDR2 sequences are SGHTA and FQGNSA. V dropped 3 bases and J dropped 0; count of bases not matched to a gene: 5. The DNA of the CDR3 is TGTGCCAGCAGCTTCCGGGGCGGGGGGAGCACAGATACGCAGTATTTT. It translates to CASSFRGGGSTDTQYF.

The rearrangement links TRBV5-6 to TRBJ1-1, with D uncertain. The length of the CDR3 is 14 residues. Germline CDR1 and CDR2: SGHDT and YYEEEE. Trimming shortened V by 0 bases and J by 0 bases, and 6 bases separated the two germline ends. The CDR3 here is CASSLEIMNTEAFF. In nucleotides, the CDR3 is TGTGCCAGCAGCTTGGAAATCATGAACACTGAAGCTTTCTTT.

The chain recombines TRBV11-2 with TRBJ2-1, with D perhaps being TRBD1 or TRBD2 (6 bases each). CDR1 SGHAT and CDR2 FQNNGV come from the germline V gene. The V gene lost 4 bases and the J gene lost 4 bases, with 26 bases spanning the gap. The CDR3 has 19 amino acids. CDR3 residues: CASSSPVHGGPSRYNEQFF. DNA for the CDR3: TGTGCCAGCAGCTCCCCCGTACACGGGGGCCCTTCTAGATACAATGAGCAGTTCTTC. The variable domain in full, with the rest retrieved from reference TRBV11-2 and TRBJ2-1, is EAGVAQSPRYKIIEKRQSVAFWCNPISGHATLYWYQQILGQGPKLLIQFQNNGVVDDSQLPKDRFSAERLKGVDSTLKIQPAKLEDSAVYLCASSSPVHGGPSRYNEQFFGPGTRLTVL.

V gene TRBV12-3 or TRBV12-4 combines with J gene TRBJ2-3; 10 bases map to TRBD1. The CDR3 totals 13 residues. Trimming removed 8 bases from V and 5 bases from J; junction bases left unmatched: 4. The DNA for the CDR3 is TGTGCCAGCGAGGGACAGGGGTTAGATACGCAGTATTTT. This sequence encodes CASEGQGLDTQYF.